This TCR beta chain was sequenced during a study of T cell changes during pregnancy in multiple sclerosis. Clones were sequenced by immunoSEQ multiplex PCR, and TCRdb holds only the in-frame ones, with some missing. The sample shows around 50,000 clones, around 92% of them seen only once. CDR1 and CDR2 from the germline V gene are MNHEY and SMNVEV (reference sequence). V lost 4 bases, J lost 2 bases, and 13 bases stayed unmatched. The CDR3 totals 18 residues. The input for sequencing was CD4+ T cells from peripheral blood mononuclear cells, taken after pregnancy. The clonotype originates from a female donor with multiple sclerosis, enrolled in a pregnancy study. The chain uses TRBV27 and TRBJ2-2; TRBD1 aligns across 7 bases. The CDR3: CASSSTRPGQKNTGELFF. The CDR3 nucleotides read TGTGCCAGCAGTTCAACCCGACCGGGACAGAAAAACACCGGGGAGCTGTTTTTT.